Described below is a single T cell receptor beta chain sequence and its context. Its specificity is unknown. The record originates from a study of shared clonotypes between healthy human individuals. V lost 3 bases to trimming and J lost 0 bases; unmatched junction nucleotides: 5. The CDR3 spans 15 residues. Germline CDR1 and CDR2: SGHRS and YFSETQ. CD45RO-negative, CCR7-selected cells formed the naive CD8 fraction, which excluded terminally differentiated effector memory CD45RA+ cells. Generated by immunoSEQ multiplex PCR, the TCRdb table keeps only in-frame clones and is missing some. The repertoire consists of approximately 590,000 clones, with nearly 97% occurring once and the leading ten covering 0.09% to 0.13%. Study-wide findings and caveats: Expectations were that clonotype sharing among donors would be affected by sequencing depth.

The chain joins TRBV5-1 to TRBJ2-7; 8 positions agree with TRBD2. This clonotype was sampled from a woman in her thirties in good health. Material: naive CD8+ T cells sorted from blood. CDR3 coding DNA: TGCGCCAGCAGCTCTAGCGGGCTCGGCTCCTACGAGCAGTACTTC. Translating it yields CASSSSGLGSYEQYF.